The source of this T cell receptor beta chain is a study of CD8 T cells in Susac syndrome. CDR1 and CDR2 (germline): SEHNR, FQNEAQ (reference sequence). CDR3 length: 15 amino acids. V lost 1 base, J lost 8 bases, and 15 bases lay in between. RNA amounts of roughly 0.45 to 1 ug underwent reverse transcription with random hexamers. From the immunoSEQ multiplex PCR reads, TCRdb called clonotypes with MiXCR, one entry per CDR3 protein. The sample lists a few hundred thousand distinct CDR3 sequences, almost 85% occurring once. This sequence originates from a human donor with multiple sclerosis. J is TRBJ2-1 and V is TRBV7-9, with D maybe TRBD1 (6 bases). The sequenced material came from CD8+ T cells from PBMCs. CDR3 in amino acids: CASSLVPGEIHEQFF. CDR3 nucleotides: TGTGCCAGCAGCTTAGTTCCAGGGGAGATACATGAGCAGTTCTTC.